Below, 26 T cell receptor beta chains from the same sample are listed, as sequenced in a study of early stage breast cancer tumors. The method was immunoSEQ multiplex PCR; TCRdb's version includes in-frame clones alone and lacks a portion of them. The table has a few thousand clones, around 68% seen once. Sequencing used normal breast tissue next to the tumor. All receptors come from a person between 55 and 69 years old with breast cancer.

The rearrangement joins TRBV6-5 to TRBJ2-5, with TRBD2 identical over 8 bases. The V gene end was trimmed by 7 bases and the J gene end by 5 bases; junction bases not matched to a gene: 9. The CDR3 covers 14 residues. CDR1 MNHEY and CDR2 SVGAGI come from the germline V gene. CDR3 sequence: CASTIGSGMETQYF. As DNA, the CDR3 is TGTGCCAGCACAATCGGTAGCGGGATGGAGACCCAGTACTTC.

The V gene is TRBV2, the J gene TRBJ2-7, with 9 bases matching TRBD1. With 7 bases clipped from V and 3 bases from J, the junction kept 7 bases outside the gene matches. CDR1 is SNHLY, CDR2 FYNNEI, per germline. This CDR3 is built from 14 residues. In DNA, the CDR3 is TGTGCCAGCACATCGGGGACAGGGAGCTACGAGCAGTACTTC. It yields the protein CASTSGTGSYEQYF.

This clone was counted a few times. The chain combines TRBV7-9 with TRBJ1-4; no definite D call. CDR3 size: 15 residues. Germline CDR1 and CDR2: SEHNR and FQNEAQ (reference sequence). The V end was cut by 5 bases, the J end by 4 bases, with 14 bases between. CDR3 in amino acids: CASSPWERVNEKLFF. Here the CDR3 DNA reads TGTGCCAGCAGCCCTTGGGAGCGGGTTAATGAAAAACTGTTTTTT. The complete variable domain, with remaining parts taken from reference TRBV7-9 and TRBJ1-4, reads DTGVSQNPRHKITKRGQNVTFRCDPISEHNRLYWYRQTLGQGPEFLTYFQNEAQLEKSRLLSDRFSAERPKGSFSTLEIQRTEQGDSAMYLCASSPWERVNEKLFFGSGTQLSVL.

This clone was counted a few times. V and J are TRBV11-2 and TRBJ1-4; TRBD1 is a possible D gene (5 bases). The CDR3 runs 14 residues. V was trimmed by 5 bases and J by 8 bases, leaving 15 bases between them. Germline V gene data show CDR1 as SGHAT and CDR2 as FQNNGV. The CDR3 DNA reads as TGTGCCAGCAGCCGTCAATTGACAGAGGAAAAACTGTTTTTT. Translating it yields CASSRQLTEEKLFF.

The chain is built from TRBV19 and TRBJ1-4; TRBD1 matches 7 bases. This CDR3 contains 14 residues. V lost 3 bases to trimming and J lost 4 bases; unmatched junction nucleotides: 2. The germline V gene encodes CDR1 LNHDA and CDR2 SQIVND (reference sequence). The CDR3 DNA is TGTGCCAGTAGTATTCAGGGGGGTAATGAAAAACTGTTTTTT. Encoded protein: CASSIQGGNEKLFF.

J is TRBJ2-5 and V is TRBV6-1; no firm D call. Germline CDR1 MNHNS, CDR2 SASEGT. Trimming cost V 6 bases and J 5 bases, with 13 bases left between them. The CDR3 is 13 amino acids. The CDR3 DNA sequence: TGTGCCAGCAGAAATCAGGATCTGGAGACCCAGTACTTC. Translating gives CASRNQDLETQYF.

The chain links TRBV19 to TRBJ1-1; tentative D call: TRBD1 (6 bases). The CDR3 is 14 residues long. V was trimmed by 5 bases and J by 4 bases, leaving 14 bases between them. Per germline, CDR1 LNHDA and CDR2 SQIVND (reference sequence). The CDR3 DNA reads as TGTGCCAGTAGTCGGGGGGAGGGGGGCACTGAAGCTTTCTTT. Its protein product is CASSRGEGGTEAFF.

By share of the sample, this clone is medium-sized. The rearrangement uses TRBV18 and TRBJ2-5; D remains ambiguous. V gave up 2 bases and J gave up 4 bases, with 8 bases separating them. The CDR3 contains 13 residues. The germline V gene encodes CDR1 KGHSH and CDR2 LQKENI. The CDR3 DNA reads as TGTGCCAGCTCACCAATTGTGGGAGAGACCCAGTACTTC. Translation gives CASSPIVGETQYF. The full variable domain, in which reference TRBV18 and TRBJ2-5 provide the parts outside the CDR3, is NAGVMQNPRHLVRRRGQEARLRCSPMKGHSHVYWYRQLPEEGLKFMVYLQKENIIDESGMPKERFSAEFPKEGPSILRIQQVVRGDSAAYFCASSPIVGETQYFGPGTRLLVL.

The table lists this clone with a few counts. The J gene is TRBJ1-2, the V gene TRBV7-9; 7 bases match TRBD1. This CDR3 has 14 residues. J lost 8 bases, V lost 4 bases, and 10 bases had no gene match. Germline V gene data show CDR1 as SEHNR and CDR2 as FQNEAQ (reference sequence). This chain's CDR3 is CASSSRTGLGGYTF. In DNA, the CDR3 is TGTGCCAGCAGCTCACGGACAGGCCTGGGGGGCTACACCTTC.

V gene TRBV13 combines with J gene TRBJ2-5, with D perhaps being TRBD1 or TRBD2 (6 bases each). V lost 10 bases to trimming and J lost 7 bases, with 22 bases between them. This CDR3 has 14 amino acids. Germline assignment: CDR1 PRHDT and CDR2 FYEKMQ (reference sequence). The chain's CDR3 is CATGATEGGGTQYF. The DNA of the CDR3 is TGTGCCACGGGGGCGACCGAAGGTGGTGGGACCCAGTACTTC.

Only a few counts were recorded for this clone. The CDR3 loop is CASSVPRGGLAGELFF. For the CDR3, the DNA is TGTGCCAGCAGCGTCCCCAGAGGAGGACTGGCCGGGGAGCTGTTTTTT. The chain combines TRBV11-1 with TRBJ2-2; D perhaps matches TRBD2 (5 bases). The length of the CDR3 is 16 residues. Germline V gene sequence: CDR1 SGHAT, CDR2 FQDESV (reference sequence). Trimming shortened V by 5 bases and J by 6 bases, and 19 bases separated the two germline ends.

The rearrangement links TRBV18 to TRBJ1-2; 8 nucleotides align to TRBD1. This CDR3 comprises 17 residues. Germline V gene lookup returns CDR1 KGHSH and CDR2 LQKENI. J gave up 1 base and V 4 bases, and 11 bases lay outside the gene matches. The CDR3 spells CASSLPGLQGVNYGYTF. CDR3 nucleotides: TGTGCCAGCTCACTTCCTGGTCTACAGGGGGTTAACTATGGCTACACCTTC.

This clone was picked up one time. The CDR3 sequence: CASSLGDLNTEAFF. CDR3 in DNA: TGTGCCAGCAGCTTGGGAGACCTGAACACTGAAGCTTTCTTT. This chain uses TRBV5-4 with TRBJ1-1; D not certain. Germline V gives CDR1 SGHNT, CDR2 YYREEE (reference sequence). This CDR3 region has 14 residues. V shed 0 bases and J shed 0 bases, with 6 bases lying between them.

The chain joins TRBV7-2 to TRBJ2-3, with no clear D. The V end lost 5 bases, the J end lost 6 bases, and 9 bases lay between the germline ends. This CDR3 spans 12 amino acids. The germline CDR1 and CDR2 sequences are SGHTA and FQGNSA. CDR3 protein: CASSPTVDTQYF. The CDR3 region has the DNA TGTGCCAGCAGCCCGACTGTGGATACGCAGTATTTT. The complete variable domain, with remaining parts taken from reference TRBV7-2 and TRBJ2-3, reads GAGVSQSPSNKVTEKGKDVELRCDPISGHTALYWYRQSLGQGLEFLIYFQGNSAPDKSGLPSDRFSAERTGGSVSTLTIQRTQQEDSAVYLCASSPTVDTQYFGPGTRLTVL.

This clone was seen more than once but under ten times. The gene calls are TRBV4-1 and TRBJ1-2; D not resolved. This CDR3 is built from 15 residues. The germline CDR1 and CDR2 sequences are MGHRA and YSYEKL. V shed 0 bases and J shed 3 bases, with 11 bases lying between them. CDR3 loop: CASSQDLAGHYGYTF. CDR3 in DNA: TGCGCCAGCAGCCAAGATCTTGCAGGCCACTATGGCTACACCTTC.

This chain links TRBV2 with TRBJ2-5, with D perhaps matching TRBD1 or TRBD2 (6 bases each). Trimming removed 3 bases from V and 2 bases from J, with 16 bases in between. The CDR3 covers 16 residues. Germline CDR1 and CDR2: SNHLY and FYNNEI. Here the CDR3 reads CASSDGGKLGQETQYF. CDR3 DNA: TGTGCCAGCAGTGACGGGGGCAAACTAGGACAAGAGACCCAGTACTTC.

This clone has only a few counts. The rearrangement joins TRBV7-8 to TRBJ2-5, with D possibly being TRBD1 (6 bases). Looked up from germline, CDR1 is SGHVS and CDR2 is FQNEAQ. The CDR3 contains 17 residues. V lost 2 bases and J lost 4, with 20 bases in between. As DNA, the CDR3 is TGTGCCAGCAGCTTAACACGGACAGTCGCTATCGGAGAGACCCAGTACTTC. Its translation is CASSLTRTVAIGETQYF.

The chain recombines TRBV19 with TRBJ1-5; D not certain. CDR1 and CDR2 from the germline V gene are LNHDA and SQIVND (reference sequence). V was pared by 1 base and J by 1 base, with 8 bases between. The CDR3 length is 15 residues. The CDR3 loop is CASSIGWQSNQPQHF. CDR3 DNA: TGTGCCAGTAGTATAGGGTGGCAGAGCAATCAGCCCCAGCATTTT.

The chain recombines TRBV9 with TRBJ1-1; 8 bases align to TRBD1. The CDR3 is 14 residues long. The trim removed 5 bases at V and 4 bases at J, leaving 7 bases unmatched. From germline, CDR1 is SGDLS and CDR2 YYNGEE. The CDR3 DNA is TGTGCCAGCAGTCTCACAGGGGGTAGCACTGAAGCTTTCTTT. Translated: CASSLTGGSTEAFF.

The chain combines TRBV4-2 with TRBJ2-5; 10 positions match TRBD2. The V gene's germline CDR1 is LGHNA and CDR2 YNFKEQ. The CDR3 has 17 residues. Trimming took 1 base from V and 4 from J; bases not matched to a gene: 9. The CDR3 is CASSQGGTASGGETQYF. DNA of the CDR3: TGTGCCAGCAGCCAAGGGGGAACTGCTAGCGGGGGAGAGACCCAGTACTTC.

The rearrangement links TRBV10-3 to TRBJ2-1, with 7 positions matching TRBD2. Trimming cost V 11 bases and J 0 bases; bases outside gene matches: 10. Germline V gene data show CDR1 as ENHRY and CDR2 as SYGVKD. This CDR3 region has 15 residues. The CDR3 is CAVAGGETSYNEQFF. CDR3 nucleotide sequence: TGTGCCGTGGCTGGGGGGGAGACCTCCTACAATGAGCAGTTCTTC.

This sequence joins TRBV7-2 and TRBJ2-7; D is possibly TRBD2 (5 bases). The germline V gene has CDR1 SGHTA and CDR2 FQGNSA. The V gene lost 3 bases and the J gene lost 6 bases, with 9 bases spanning the gap. The CDR3 sequence is 12 residues long. CDR3 in DNA: TGTGCCAGCAGCTTCTATAGCGTCGAGCAGTACTTC. Its translation is CASSFYSVEQYF.

The chain joins TRBV10-3 to TRBJ1-5; 8 positions agree with TRBD1. J was trimmed by 2 bases and V by 10 bases; bases with no gene match: 13. This CDR3 is built from 16 residues. Germline CDR1 ENHRY, CDR2 SYGVKD. The chain's CDR3 is CASRPTGARGNQPQHF. For the CDR3, the DNA is TGTGCCAGCAGACCGACAGGGGCGCGGGGCAATCAGCCCCAGCATTTT.

The rearrangement uses TRBV30 and TRBJ2-7, with D uncertain. V gave up 0 bases and J gave up 6 bases, with 9 bases separating them. The germline V gene encodes CDR1 GTSNPN and CDR2 SVGIG (reference sequence). This CDR3 has 12 amino acids. CDR3 loop: CAWSVPSLEQYF. In DNA form, the CDR3 reads TGTGCCTGGAGTGTACCGTCCCTCGAGCAGTACTTC.

The chain is built from TRBV27 and TRBJ1-2, with 8 bases that match TRBD1. This CDR3 is 17 amino acids long. Germline CDR1 reads MNHEY; CDR2 reads SMNVEV (reference sequence). V lost 3 bases and J lost 4; bases outside the gene matches: 13. This chain's CDR3 is CASSFGPGGAISYGYTF. The CDR3 nucleotides read TGTGCCAGCAGTTTCGGTCCAGGGGGCGCGATTAGCTATGGCTACACCTTC.

The chain employs TRBV5-1 and TRBJ1-1; D gene uncertain. Germline values: CDR1 SGHRS, CDR2 YFSETQ. V dropped 0 bases and J dropped 3 bases, with 12 bases sitting between them. The CDR3 length is 15 residues. The CDR3 DNA reads as TGCGCCAGCAGCTTGGCATTTAGGGCAGACACTGAAGCTTTCTTT. Its translation is CASSLAFRADTEAFF.